These 5 T cell receptor beta chains were all obtained from the same sample, sequenced in a study of cytomegalovirus exposure and HLA in healthy donors. PCR was performed using 60 Vbeta and 13 Jbeta primers. Using immunoSEQ multiplex PCR, the repertoire was profiled, and TCRdb retains in-frame clones only, with some absent. This table holds 150,000 or so clones, 75% to 80% found once. The sequencing input was PBMCs. These receptors originate from a male donor in good health and CMV-seronegative.

The chain is built from TRBV19 and TRBJ2-1, with 7 bases fitting TRBD2. Looked up from germline, CDR1 is LNHDA and CDR2 is SQIVND (reference sequence). V shed 5 bases, J shed 1 base, and the junction held 11 bases outside the gene matches. The length of the CDR3 is 17 residues. The CDR3 protein is CASSRRGGGQSYNEQFF. CDR3 DNA: TGTGCCAGTAGTCGACGAGGCGGGGGTCAGTCCTACAATGAGCAGTTCTTC. Looking up the rest from reference TRBV19 and TRBJ2-1 gives the full variable domain: DGGITQSPKYLFRKEGQNVTLSCEQNLNHDAMYWYRQDPGQGLRLIYYSQIVNDFQKGDIAEGYSVSREKKESFPLTVTSAQKNPTAFYLCASSRRGGGQSYNEQFFGPGTRLTVL.

V usage is TRBV6-5 and J usage is TRBJ2-2; D is possibly TRBD1 (6 bases). This CDR3 spans 15 amino acids. V lost 6 bases and J lost 1, with 12 bases in between. The germline CDR1 and CDR2 sequences are MNHEY and SVGAGI. CDR3 DNA: TGTGCCAGCAGCCAACCGGGACAGAACACCGGGGAGCTGTTTTTT. It translates to CASSQPGQNTGELFF.

The chain employs TRBV5-6 and TRBJ2-7, with 7 positions matching TRBD1. The CDR3 is 16 amino acids. Germline CDR1 SGHDT, CDR2 YYEEEE. V shed 4 bases and J 2 bases; nucleotides not matched to a gene: 12. The CDR3 DNA reads as TGTGCCAGCAGCGGAAACGACAGGGAACTCGCCTACGAGCAGTACTTC. It specifies CASSGNDRELAYEQYF.

The rearrangement uses TRBV5-1 and TRBJ2-7, with TRBD1 identical over 7 bases. This CDR3 spans 15 amino acids. Germline loops: CDR1 SGHRS, CDR2 YFSETQ. V shed 3 bases, J shed 2 bases, and the junction held 8 bases outside the gene matches. The CDR3 reads CASSSWTGQTYEQYF. The CDR3 DNA sequence: TGCGCCAGCAGCTCTTGGACAGGCCAAACCTACGAGCAGTACTTC.

CDR3: CATSRGAGPTIYEQYF. CDR3 sequence (DNA): TGTGCCACCAGCAGAGGTGCAGGCCCCACGATCTACGAGCAGTACTTC. The rearrangement joins TRBV15 to TRBJ2-7; D unresolved. The CDR3 length is 16 residues. V lost 1 base and J 3 bases, leaving 16 bases between the germline ends. Germline V CDR1 and CDR2: LNHNV, YYDKDF (reference sequence).